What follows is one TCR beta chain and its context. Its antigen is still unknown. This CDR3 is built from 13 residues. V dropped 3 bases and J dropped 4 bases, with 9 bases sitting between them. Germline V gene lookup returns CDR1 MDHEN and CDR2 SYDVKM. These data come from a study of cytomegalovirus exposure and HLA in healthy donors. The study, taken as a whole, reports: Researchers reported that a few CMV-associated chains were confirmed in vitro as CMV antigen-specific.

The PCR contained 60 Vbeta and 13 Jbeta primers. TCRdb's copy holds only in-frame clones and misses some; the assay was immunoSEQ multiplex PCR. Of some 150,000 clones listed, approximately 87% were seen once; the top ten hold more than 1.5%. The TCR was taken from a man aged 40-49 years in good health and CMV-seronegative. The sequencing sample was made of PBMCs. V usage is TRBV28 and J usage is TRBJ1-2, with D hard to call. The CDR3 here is CASSFERSYGYTF. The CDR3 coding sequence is TGTGCCAGCAGTTTTGAGAGATCCTATGGCTACACCTTC.